This section outlines one TCR beta chain sequence together with its context. This CDR3 is 18 amino acids long. CDR1 SGHRS and CDR2 YFSETQ come from the germline V gene. Trimming took off 4 bases at V and 0 bases at J, with 22 bases between the two ends. This sample was included in a study of blood T cell repertoires in COVID-19. Overall study: Some COVID-19 samples were acute and others convalescent; all came from the United States, Italy and Spain. PBMCs, B-cell-depleted T cells, or T cells provided the cDNA or gDNA that made up the material.

Original data processing: Reference gene primer amplification gave estimated nucleated cell counts. Assay: immunoSEQ multiplex PCR; the TCRdb copy retains only in-frame clones and omits some. The D gene and trimming were derived from the DNA, and the V and J assignments and clone size from that table. The sample has hundreds of thousands of clones, about 87% seen once. This clonotype originated in a woman younger than 35 with acute or convalescent COVID-19. The specimen sequenced was peripheral blood. V and J are TRBV5-1 and TRBJ1-1, with D possibly being TRBD1 (6 bases). CDR3 protein: CASSPGGGRETMNTEAFF. The DNA of the CDR3 is TGCGCCAGCAGCCCCGGCGGGGGCCGGGAGACGATGAACACTGAAGCTTTCTTT.